What follows is one T cell receptor (beta chain) and its context. In the original analysis: For nucleated cells, counts were estimated from reference gene primer amplification. The protocol was immunoSEQ multiplex PCR, while the TCRdb copy is restricted to in-frame clones and leaves out a portion. V and J calls and clone size come straight from that table; D and trimming were deduced from the DNA. This table has around 260,000 clones, about four fifths appearing once. The sample comes from a study of blood T cell repertoires in COVID-19. Study-level information: Acute-phase and convalescent COVID-19 samples originated in the United States, Italy and Spain. Sources were T cells, B-cell-depleted T cells, or PBMCs; the material itself was cDNA or gDNA.

With 5 bases removed from V and 4 bases from J, the gap between germline ends came to 11 bases. Germline loops: CDR1 LGHDT, CDR2 YNNKEL (reference sequence). The CDR3 extends over 13 amino acids. The chain has TRBV3-1 (or the pseudogene TRBV3-2) and TRBJ1-2, with a weak D call TRBD1 (6 bases). The sequence was obtained from a woman in her fifties or sixties who had recovered from COVID-19. Specimen: peripheral blood. CDR3 sequence reads: CASSYRVGYGYTF. The DNA of the CDR3 is TGTGCCAGCAGCTACAGGGTCGGCTATGGCTACACCTTC.